The source of this T cell receptor beta chain is a study of metastatic and nonmetastatic thyroid tumors. V shed 8 bases and J 5 bases; nucleotides not matched to a gene: 9. CDR1 is KGHDR, CDR2 SFDVKD, per germline. This CDR3 region has 15 residues. Via MiXCR, TCRdb re-called the PCR reads. The sample yields some 21,000 clones, roughly 22% seen once. Treatment of any kind had been given to no patient before thyroid surgery. Sequencing was carried out using blood. This TCR derives from a female donor with papillary thyroid cancer or a benign thyroid nodule (not recorded which). Some clones in this sample may be carry-over from other donors' samples. The V and J genes are TRBV24-1 and TRBJ2-5; 11 positions agree with TRBD2. CDR3 DNA: TGTGCCACCAAGGTACTAGCGGGGGCCTGGGAGACCCAGTACTTC. Translation: CATKVLAGAWETQYF.